A single sample is the source of the 5 T cell receptor beta chains below, sequenced in a study of CD8+CD57+ T cells in acquired aplastic anemia. Profiling of TCR beta VDJ combinations and CDR3 sequences used genomic DNA as template. TCRdb called the reads again in MiXCR, with one record for every CDR3 protein. This sample has around 200,000 distinct CDR3 sequences, with 65% found just once. Sequencing involved patients with CD8+CD57+ cell expansion previously shown by flow cytometry. What was sequenced was sorted CD4+, CD8+, or CD8+CD57+ T cells (not recorded which) from PBMCs. The receptors derive from a human donor with aplastic anemia.

The V and J genes are TRBV7-3 and TRBJ2-2; D may be TRBD2 (5 bases). Trimming pared 0 bases from V and 4 bases from J, leaving 9 bases between. Per the germline V gene, CDR1 is SGHTA and CDR2 is FQGTGA. CDR3 length: 15 amino acids. CDR3 sequence reads: CASSLTAARTGELFF. The CDR3 DNA sequence: TGTGCCAGCAGCTTAACAGCGGCTCGCACCGGGGAGCTGTTTTTT.

This clonotype showed up just a few times. V usage is TRBV15 and J usage is TRBJ1-2, with unresolved D. V gave up 1 base and J gave up 5 bases, with 8 bases separating them. The CDR3 sequence is 13 residues long. Looked up from germline, CDR1 is LNHNV and CDR2 is YYDKDF (reference sequence). The CDR3 here is CATSRGQNYGYTF. CDR3 nucleotides: TGTGCCACCAGCAGAGGGCAGAATTATGGCTACACCTTC.

The chain is built from TRBV29-1 and TRBJ1-2; 8 bases line up with TRBD1. This CDR3 region has 14 residues. V was clipped by 8 bases and J by 6 bases; unmatched bases: 14. CDR1 and CDR2 from the germline V gene are SQVTM and ANQGSEA. Written as DNA, the CDR3 is TGCAGCAGCCCCCTGGACAGGGAAGACAATGGCTACACCTTC. Amino acid sequence: CSSPLDREDNGYTF.

The V gene is TRBV5-1, the J gene TRBJ1-1; no clear D. The V gene's germline CDR1 is SGHRS and CDR2 YFSETQ. The CDR3 totals 14 residues. The V gene lost 1 base and the J gene lost 2 bases, with 9 bases spanning the gap. The chain's CDR3 is CASSLSAANTEAFF. In nucleotides, the CDR3 is TGCGCCAGCAGCTTGTCGGCAGCAAACACTGAAGCTTTCTTT.

The genes are TRBV15 and TRBJ2-1, with 9 positions matching TRBD1. V shed 3 bases, J shed 3 bases, and the junction held 9 bases outside the gene matches. CDR3 length: 17 amino acids. CDR1 LNHNV and CDR2 YYDKDF come from the germline V gene (reference sequence). CDR3 nucleotide sequence: TGTGCCACCAGCAGTTACTCGGAGACAGGGGGCTACAATGAGCAGTTCTTC. It codes for CATSSYSETGGYNEQFF.